This TCR beta chain is drawn from a study of Ad26.COV2.S vaccination and SARS-CoV-2 variants. Treatment: 15 to 20 received Ad26.COV2.S at low or high dose, single or two shots; 5 received placebo; per-sample allocation not given. Day 63 following the first vaccine or placebo injection was when the samples were taken. Boston provided a donor who was an adult aged 18-55 years. Wuhan-strain SARS-CoV-2 spike was expressed by the Ad26 vector that made up the vaccine. Produced via immunoSEQ multiplex PCR; TCRdb's table is partial and in-frame only. The sample includes about 420,000 clones, 88% of them seen just once. Germline V gene lookup returns CDR1 MDHEN and CDR2 SYDVKM. V lost 5 bases to trimming and J lost 4 bases, with 20 bases between them. The CDR3 is made up of 16 amino acids.

Sequenced material: peripheral blood, taken in a trial of Ad26.COV2.S vaccine versus placebo. The sequence came from a person aged 18-60 years who received the Ad26.COV2.S COVID-19 vaccine or a placebo. The chain uses TRBV28 and TRBJ2-5; TRBD1 might be the D (5 bases). The CDR3 DNA is TGTGCCAGCAGTACTCCCTTGGACATCTTTGGAGAGACCCAGTACTTC. Translation: CASSTPLDIFGETQYF.